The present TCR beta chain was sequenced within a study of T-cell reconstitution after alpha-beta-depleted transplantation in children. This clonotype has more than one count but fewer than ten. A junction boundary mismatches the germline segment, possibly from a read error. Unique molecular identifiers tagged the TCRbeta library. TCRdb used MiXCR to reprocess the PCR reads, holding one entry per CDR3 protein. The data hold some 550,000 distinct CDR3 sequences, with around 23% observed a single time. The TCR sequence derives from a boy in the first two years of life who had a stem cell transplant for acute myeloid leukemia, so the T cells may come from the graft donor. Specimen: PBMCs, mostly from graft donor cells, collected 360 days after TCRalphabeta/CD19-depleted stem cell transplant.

The CDR3: CCARDGQGAGDQPQHF. CDR3 coding DNA: TGCTGTGCTAGAGACGGCCAGGGGGCGGGGGATCAGCCCCAGCATTTT. The chain couples TRBV20-1 to TRBJ1-5, with TRBD1 matching over 8 bases. Germline V lookup: CDR1 DFQATT, CDR2 SNEGSKA (reference sequence). The CDR3 consists of 16 residues.